This TCR beta chain comes out of a study of neurological immune-mediated disorders. Study details: Relapsing-remitting forms accounted for about 90% of the 34 multiple sclerosis patients and secondary progressive forms for 3. Broader study findings: Whereas HTLV-1-associated myelopathy showed the most TCR clonal expansion, multiple sclerosis showed the least, with levels below those of healthy controls.

This clonotype was counted at least ten times. Its specificity is not known. Every sequencing run generated in excess of 180 million TCR-beta sequences. These sequences covered 15-18 subjects. From the 5' RACE reads, TCRdb called clonotypes with MiXCR, one entry per CDR3 protein. Here the sample spans about 80,000 distinct CDR3 sequences, around 6% being singletons. Regarding time point: longitudinal time-point 2. Unsorted libraries were prepared from 2 million PBMCs that had been stored at -80 C. This CDR3 has 12 residues. The germline V and J ends were trimmed by 4 bases and 10 bases, with 12 bases remaining between them. Germline V lookup: CDR1 SGHRS, CDR2 YFSETQ.

The chain is built from TRBV5-1 and TRBJ2-4; D may be TRBD2 (5 bases). This clonotype originated in a woman in her fifties or sixties with multiple sclerosis. Sequencing used PBMCs. The CDR3 coding sequence is TGCGCCAGCAGCGCGGAGGAGGAGATTCAGTACTTC. This sequence encodes CASSAEEEIQYF.